This T cell receptor (beta chain) is from a study of long-term antiretroviral therapy in people with HIV. Whole-study findings and limits: Clones showing expansion before ART dominated the repertoire at all time points.

J was trimmed by 3 bases and V by 3 bases; bases with no gene match: 5. Per germline, CDR1 WSHSY and CDR2 SAAADI. CDR3 length: 16 amino acids. Sequencing relied on immunoSEQ assay v3.0, run at survey level. Generated by immunoSEQ multiplex PCR, the TCRdb table keeps only in-frame clones and is missing some. The sample consists of approximately 30,000 clones, roughly 84% of them appearing once. Details on this clone: Its antigen is unidentified.

V is TRBV10-2 and J is TRBJ2-5; TRBD2 aligns across 12 bases. The source was unsorted PBMCs, collected 0.4 years after starting antiretroviral therapy. The TCR comes from a young man with HIV. The CDR3 here is CASSDGLAGGEETQYF. In DNA form, the CDR3 reads TGCGCCAGCAGTGACGGTCTAGCGGGGGGGGAAGAGACCCAGTACTTC.